Shown below are 21 T cell receptor beta chains from a single sample sequenced in a study of STAT3 mutations in large granular lymphocyte leukemia. Overall study findings and caveats: Every T-LGLL patient had at least one immunodominant TCRbeta clonotype.

Their antigens remain unidentified. Sequenced by immunoSEQ multiplex PCR; TCRdb stores in-frame clones only, minus some. The sample records about 13,000 clones, 90% being singletons. Sequencing input: peripheral blood mononuclear cells. The receptor source for this set is a man aged 40-49 years with T-cell large granular lymphocyte leukemia. Some clones in this sample may be carry-over from other donors' samples.

This clone has a single count. V is TRBV7-9 and J is TRBJ2-3; D possibly corresponds to TRBD1 (6 bases). The V gene lost 5 bases and the J gene lost 1 base, with 16 bases spanning the gap. CDR3 size: 16 residues. CDR1 is SEHNR and CDR2 is FQNEAQ in the germline V gene (reference sequence). DNA for the CDR3: TGTGCCAGCAGCGCCCCAAGGGGACACCGCACAGATACGCAGTATTTT. Translation gives CASSAPRGHRTDTQYF. Using reference TRBV7-9 and TRBJ2-3 for the parts outside the CDR3, the full variable domain is DTGVSQNPRHKITKRGQNVTFRCDPISEHNRLYWYRQTLGQGPEFLTYFQNEAQLEKSRLLSDRFSAERPKGSFSTLEIQRTEQGDSAMYLCASSAPRGHRTDTQYFGPGTRLTVL.

The chain uses TRBV28 and TRBJ2-7; D tentatively reads TRBD1 or TRBD2 (5 bases each). The V gene's germline CDR1 is MDHEN and CDR2 SYDVKM. Between the trimmed V and J ends, which lost 6 bases and 2 bases, there was a span of 11 bases. The CDR3 has 13 residues. The CDR3 loop reads CASSRSGPYEQYF. In nucleotides, the CDR3 is TGTGCCAGCAGCCGGTCGGGGCCCTACGAGCAGTACTTC.

The rearrangement links TRBV30 to TRBJ2-7, with D possibly being TRBD2 (6 bases). The CDR3 contains 18 residues. V was pared by 4 bases and J by 5 bases, with 30 bases between. The V gene's germline CDR1 is GTSNPN and CDR2 SVGIG (reference sequence). The CDR3 spells CAWNLPGLLFSPDDEQYF. The DNA of the CDR3 is TGTGCCTGGAACCTACCGGGACTCCTTTTCAGTCCGGATGACGAGCAGTACTTC. Together with reference TRBV30 and TRBJ2-7, the CDR3 gives the full variable domain: SQTIHQWPATLVQPVGSPLSLECTVEGTSNPNLYWYRQAAGRGLQLLFYSVGIGQISSEVPQNLSASRPQDRQFILSSKKLLLSDSGFYLCAWNLPGLLFSPDDEQYFGPGTRLTVT.

V and J are TRBV2 and TRBJ2-1; D is unresolved. In germline, CDR1 is SNHLY, CDR2 FYNNEI. This CDR3 is built from 17 residues. The ends were cut back, 1 base at V and 1 base at J, with 14 bases in the middle. The CDR3 spells CASSEVNYYRSYNEQFF. The DNA of the CDR3 is TGTGCCAGCAGTGAAGTAAATTACTATCGATCCTACAATGAGCAGTTCTTC.

The chain is built from TRBV28 and TRBJ1-1; a possible D gene is TRBD1 (6 bases). The V gene's germline CDR1 is MDHEN and CDR2 SYDVKM. The V end lost 6 bases, the J end lost 1 base, and 18 bases lay between the germline ends. The CDR3 covers 16 residues. This CDR3 is CASRETGLDGNTEAFF. In DNA form, the CDR3 reads TGTGCCAGCAGGGAGACAGGCCTTGATGGGAACACTGAAGCTTTCTTT. The variable domain in full, with the rest retrieved from reference TRBV28 and TRBJ1-1, is DVKVTQSSRYLVKRTGEKVFLECVQDMDHENMFWYRQDPGLGLRLIYFSYDVKMKEKGDIPEGYSVSREKKERFSLILESASTNQTSMYLCASRETGLDGNTEAFFGQGTRLTVV.

The J gene is TRBJ1-2, the V gene TRBV29-1, with 10 bases matching TRBD1. The CDR3 sequence is 12 residues long. Germline CDR1 is SQVTM and CDR2 is ANQGSEA. With 4 bases clipped from V and 6 bases from J, the junction kept 2 bases outside the gene matches. CDR3 coding DNA: TGCAGCGTTGGGGACAGGGGAAATGGCTACACCTTC. Its protein product is CSVGDRGNGYTF.

The chain couples TRBV30 to TRBJ2-5; the D gene could be TRBD1 or TRBD2 (5 bases each). Trimming stripped 5 bases from V and 1 base from J, with 17 bases between. Germline values: CDR1 GTSNPN, CDR2 SVGIG (reference sequence). There are 15 residues in the CDR3. In DNA form, the CDR3 reads TGTGCCTGGGAGTTGACCGGGACCCCCCAAGAGACCCAGTACTTC. Protein product: CAWELTGTPQETQYF.

DNA of the CDR3: TGCGCCAGCAGCCAATCGTCGACTGACCCTAACTATGGCTACACCTTC. This codes for CASSQSSTDPNYGYTF. The chain recombines TRBV4-3 with TRBJ1-2, with no clear D. The CDR3 is 16 residues long. V was shortened by 2 bases and J by 0 bases, with 13 bases between the two germline ends. Germline V lookup: CDR1 LGHNA, CDR2 YSLEER.

The chain joins TRBV1 to TRBJ1-2; TRBD1, the D gene given by the table, was not confirmed from the DNA. TRBV1 is tagged as a pseudogene. CDR3 length: 14 amino acids. CDR3 bases: TGCACCAGCGGAAGGGGGCTCGCCCGGTATGGCTACACCTTC. This gives the protein CTSGRGLARYGYTF.

The gene calls are TRBV13 and TRBJ1-3; D is uncertain. V lost 4 bases and J lost 4, with 14 bases in between. The CDR3 has 15 amino acids. CDR1 and CDR2 (germline): PRHDT, FYEKMQ (reference sequence). The CDR3 nucleotides are TGTGCCAGCAGCTCCTACCTTGTCTCCGGAAACACCATATATTTT. This encodes CASSSYLVSGNTIYF.

The chain couples TRBV30 to TRBJ1-5; D not certain. Trimming cost V 3 bases and J 3 bases, with 9 bases left between them. This CDR3 is built from 13 residues. The germline CDR1 and CDR2 sequences are GTSNPN and SVGIG (reference sequence). The CDR3 is CAWSGDLNQPQHF. The CDR3 nucleotides are TGTGCCTGGAGCGGTGATCTCAATCAGCCCCAGCATTTT. The variable domain in full, completed from reference TRBV30 and TRBJ1-5, reads SQTIHQWPATLVQPVGSPLSLECTVEGTSNPNLYWYRQAAGRGLQLLFYSVGIGQISSEVPQNLSASRPQDRQFILSSKKLLLSDSGFYLCAWSGDLNQPQHFGDGTRLSIL.

This clone was recorded once. CDR3 in amino acids: CASSGALHGELFF. For the CDR3, the DNA is TGTGCCAGCAGTGGGGCACTCCACGGGGAGCTGTTTTTT. V usage is TRBV6-4 and J usage is TRBJ2-2; D is uncertain. Trimming pared 4 bases from V and 7 bases from J, leaving 10 bases between. The CDR3 covers 13 residues. CDR1 and CDR2 from the germline V gene are MRHNA and SNTAGT.

The chain links TRBV7-7 to TRBJ2-3; 7 positions match TRBD2. The CDR3 consists of 13 residues. The trim removed 5 bases at V and 8 bases at J, leaving 7 bases unmatched. The germline gives CDR1 SSHAT, CDR2 FNYEAQ (reference sequence). The CDR3 loop reads CASSISREGTQYF. The CDR3 DNA sequence: TGTGCCAGCAGCATCTCAAGGGAGGGTACGCAGTATTTT.

This clone has just a few counts. CDR3 residues: CASTDFGPQERHSPLHF. CDR3 nucleotides: TGTGCCAGCACCGATTTTGGGCCCCAGGAAAGGCATTCACCCCTCCACTTT. The V gene is TRBV28, the J gene TRBJ1-6, with D hard to call. CDR1 MDHEN and CDR2 SYDVKM come from the germline V gene. Trimming shortened V by 7 bases and J by 8 bases, and 24 bases separated the two germline ends. CDR3 length: 17 amino acids.

Only one count was recorded for this clone. CDR3 DNA sequence: TGTGCCAGCAGCTTAGCCACCGGGACAGGGGGGACTGAAGCTTTCTTT. Translated: CASSLATGTGGTEAFF. The V call is TRBV7-9, the J call TRBJ1-1; the match to TRBD1 covers 11 bases. This CDR3 region has 16 residues. V lost 0 bases and J lost 5; bases outside the gene matches: 5. Germline loops: CDR1 SEHNR, CDR2 FQNEAQ (reference sequence).

The gene calls are TRBV5-1 and TRBJ2-7; TRBD1 aligns across 8 bases. This CDR3 is 18 amino acids long. The ends lost 4 bases at V and 2 bases at J; junction bases unmatched: 17. Germline lookup yields CDR1 SGHRS and CDR2 YFSETQ. The CDR3 here is CASSPFFGQGDFPYEQYF. The DNA of the CDR3 is TGCGCCAGCAGCCCCTTTTTTGGACAGGGCGATTTCCCCTACGAGCAGTACTTC.

The chain is built from TRBV7-9 and TRBJ1-4; the match to TRBD1 covers 8 bases. The junction had 7 bases not matched to a gene; V was cut back by 3 bases and J by 4 bases. The CDR3 has 16 residues. Looked up from germline, CDR1 is SEHNR and CDR2 is FQNEAQ (reference sequence). The CDR3, as DNA: TGTGCCAGCAGCTTTTCCGGACAGGGCAATAATGAAAAACTGTTTTTT. Amino acid sequence: CASSFSGQGNNEKLFF.

The rearrangement joins TRBV10-3 to TRBJ1-1, with 8 positions matching TRBD1. Germline CDR1 reads ENHRY; CDR2 reads SYGVKD. There are 13 residues in the CDR3. V lost 6 bases and J lost 4; bases outside the gene matches: 4. The CDR3 is CAIRGQVRTEAFF. The CDR3 bases are TGTGCCATCAGGGGACAGGTGCGCACTGAAGCTTTCTTT.

This chain joins TRBV7-2 and TRBJ2-7; 9 bases line up with TRBD2. Germline CDR1 and CDR2: SGHTA and FQGNSA. The CDR3 runs to 15 residues. After removal of 1 base from V and 2 bases from J, the junction contained 3 bases not matched to a gene. CDR3 amino acids: CASSLGGGAAYEQYF. The CDR3 bases are TGTGCCAGCAGCTTAGGCGGGGGGGCCGCCTACGAGCAGTACTTC. Variable domain in full (rest from reference TRBV7-2 and TRBJ2-7): GAGVSQSPSNKVTEKGKDVELRCDPISGHTALYWYRQSLGQGLEFLIYFQGNSAPDKSGLPSDRFSAERTGGSVSTLTIQRTQQEDSAVYLCASSLGGGAAYEQYFGPGTRLTVT.

The chain combines TRBV7-9 with TRBJ1-4, with D uncertain. Germline V gives CDR1 SEHNR, CDR2 FQNEAQ (reference sequence). The CDR3 has 15 amino acids. V was cut by 6 bases and J by 0 bases, with 11 bases left in between. The CDR3 reads CASSEPTATNEKLFF. CDR3 in DNA: TGTGCCAGCAGTGAACCCACAGCAACTAATGAAAAACTGTTTTTT.

The V call is TRBV4-1, the J call TRBJ2-1, with 8 bases fitting TRBD2. The CDR3 has 18 amino acids. Per the germline V gene, CDR1 is MGHRA and CDR2 is YSYEKL. V trimming: 0 bases; J trimming: 0 bases; junction bases outside the gene matches: 7. In DNA form, the CDR3 reads TGCGCCAGCAGCCAAGATCAGCTAGCGGGTGACTCCTACAATGAGCAGTTCTTC. Protein: CASSQDQLAGDSYNEQFF.